This T cell receptor (beta chain) originates from a study of vaccination and CD4 T cells after COVID-19. About the research overall: Investigators took post-vaccine samples a median approximately 72 days after dose two, within a range of 14 to 241. Study results and limitations: Reactive clone data from convalescent patients indicated a median of about 90% appearing only post-vaccination. In median terms, SARS-CoV-2-reactive clonotypes went from 21 to 38, a nonsignificant rise.

V dropped 7 bases and J dropped 2 bases, with 11 bases sitting between them. Germline CDR1 MNHNS, CDR2 SASEGT. CDR3 size: 13 residues. The study sequenced cultured CD4+ T cell DNA using the Oncomine TCR Beta short-read assay. MiXCR was run by TCRdb on the PCR reads, yielding one entry per CDR3 protein. The data hold over 15,000 distinct CDR3 sequences, with 65% to 80% observed a single time. Treatment here: approximately nine-day PBMC culture with coronavirus spike peptide pools or control peptides (ViraFEST assay). Expansion of antigen-specific T cells with peptide pools by ViraFEST preceded sequencing of TCRs. As for this clonotype: The antigen remains undetermined.

The source is a human donor who received a COVID-19 vaccine. The chain couples TRBV6-1 to TRBJ1-1; D uncertain. The sample here was CD4+ T cells from blood, cultured in vitro, taken after SARS-CoV-2 vaccination. The CDR3 region has the DNA TGTGCCAGCACAATGGACGTAAACACTGAAGCTTTCTTT. Protein product: CASTMDVNTEAFF.